This TCR beta chain was obtained from a study of blood T cell repertoires in COVID-19. Study at large: Material from acute and convalescent COVID-19 was sourced from the United States, Italy and Spain. The analysed material was cDNA or gDNA that came from T cells, B-cell-depleted T cells, or PBMCs.

Germline CDR1 reads LNHNV; CDR2 reads YYDKDF (reference sequence). Trimming stripped 1 base from V and 5 bases from J, with 13 bases between. The CDR3 has 15 residues. In the original processing: Quantification of nucleated cells was approximated via reference gene primer amplification. Assay: immunoSEQ multiplex PCR; the TCRdb copy retains only in-frame clones and omits some. D and trimming were read from the DNA, whereas the V and J calls and clone size are those reported in that table. This table has roughly 34,000 clones, 60% to 80% appearing once. Sequenced: peripheral blood. The receptor was derived from a man at least 80 years old with acute or convalescent COVID-19. V is TRBV15 and J is TRBJ2-3; a possible D gene is TRBD1 (5 bases). The CDR3 is CATSRVSRVGDTQYF. For the CDR3, the DNA is TGTGCCACCAGCAGAGTATCCAGGGTGGGAGATACGCAGTATTTT.